One sample yielded the 27 T cell receptor beta chains listed below, sequenced in a study of T cell responses to AZD1222 COVID-19 vaccine. The protocol was immunoSEQ multiplex PCR, while the TCRdb copy is restricted to in-frame clones and leaves out a portion. This table holds 55,000 to 65,000 clones, 70% to 80% found once. The material sequenced was peripheral blood, taken 28 days after the second AZD1222 dose. The source of these receptors is an adult who received the AZD1222 COVID-19 vaccine.

This clone showed up just a few times. Here the CDR3 reads CAGSQGASGYTF. The CDR3 bases are TGTGCCGGTTCACAGGGGGCCAGTGGCTACACCTTC. V is TRBV6-1 and J is TRBJ1-2, with TRBD1 identical over 9 bases. Germline V gene lookup returns CDR1 MNHNS and CDR2 SASEGT. This CDR3 region has 12 residues. The V and J ends lost 11 bases and 7 bases, in that order; junction bases with no gene match: 8.

V usage is TRBV25-1 and J usage is TRBJ2-5; 13 bases fit TRBD2. V lost 6 bases, J lost 5 bases, and 15 bases stayed unmatched. CDR3 length: 18 residues. CDR1 is MGHDK, CDR2 SYGVNS, per germline. CDR3 sequence reads: CASRELAGGNRWWETQYF. In DNA form, the CDR3 reads TGTGCCAGCAGAGAACTAGCGGGGGGGAATAGGTGGTGGGAGACCCAGTACTTC.

The chain is built from TRBV6-5 and TRBJ1-5; perhaps TRBD1 as D (5 bases). The CDR3 contains 15 residues. The germline gives CDR1 MNHEY, CDR2 SVGAGI. V was pared by 5 bases and J by 6 bases, with 17 bases between. CDR3 amino acids: CASSRDPPEGQPQHF. The CDR3 nucleotides are TGTGCCAGCAGTCGGGACCCACCGGAGGGTCAGCCCCAGCATTTT.

This clone was found once. The chain joins TRBV5-3 to TRBJ1-2; a possible D gene is TRBD1 (6 bases). TRBV5-3 is classed as an ORF, of uncertain function. V lost 2 bases, J lost 3 bases, and 11 bases lay in between. CDR3 size: 14 residues. As DNA, the CDR3 is TGTGCCAGAAGCTTCCGGGGGCGCGACTATGGCTACACCTTC. This gives the protein CARSFRGRDYGYTF.

The V gene is TRBV7-2, the J gene TRBJ1-1; unclear D gene. The CDR3 has 12 residues. Per the germline V gene, CDR1 is SGHTA and CDR2 is FQGNSA. V was cut by 6 bases and J by 2 bases, with 7 bases left in between. Here the CDR3 reads CASSGFNTEAFF. CDR3 bases: TGTGCCAGCAGTGGGTTTAACACTGAAGCTTTCTTT.

This chain connects TRBV2 to TRBJ2-1, with D possibly matching TRBD1 (5 bases). V gave up 5 bases and J gave up 0 bases, with 14 bases separating them. This CDR3 has 16 residues. Germline CDR1 and CDR2: SNHLY and FYNNEI. The CDR3 here is CASSTTGPSSYNEQFF. In DNA form, the CDR3 reads TGTGCCAGCAGTACCACAGGTCCTAGCTCCTACAATGAGCAGTTCTTC. Variable domain in full (rest from reference TRBV2 and TRBJ2-1): EPEVTQTPSHQVTQMGQEVILRCVPISNHLYFYWYRQILGQKVEFLVSFYNNEISEKSEIFDDQFSVERPDGSNFTLKIRSTKLEDSAMYFCASSTTGPSSYNEQFFGPGTRLTVL.

This clone was seen only once. The chain recombines TRBV7-2 with TRBJ1-2, with 11 bases aligning to TRBD1. Trimming removed 4 bases from V and 7 bases from J; junction bases left unmatched: 5. Looked up from germline, CDR1 is SGHTA and CDR2 is FQGNSA. The CDR3 has 14 residues. The CDR3 bases are TGTGCCAGCAGCTCGGGACAGGGGGTCGGTGGCTACACCTTC. It specifies CASSSGQGVGGYTF. Combining the CDR3 with reference TRBV7-2 and TRBJ1-2 gives the whole variable domain GAGVSQSPSNKVTEKGKDVELRCDPISGHTALYWYRQSLGQGLEFLIYFQGNSAPDKSGLPSDRFSAERTGGSVSTLTIQRTQQEDSAVYLCASSSGQGVGGYTFGSGTRLTVV.

The chain combines TRBV5-4 with TRBJ2-3; TRBD1 might be the D (5 bases). CDR3 length equals 16 residues. V was cut by 0 bases and J by 2 bases, with 13 bases left in between. CDR1 and CDR2 from the germline V gene are SGHNT and YYREEE (reference sequence). DNA for the CDR3: TGTGCCAGCAGCTTGGGGGGTAAGGGGCTCACAGATACGCAGTATTTT. It specifies CASSLGGKGLTDTQYF.

Written as DNA, the CDR3 is TGTGCCAGTCAGGCCAGGAACACCGGGGAGCTGTTTTTT. The encoded protein is CASQARNTGELFF. V and J are TRBV12-3 or TRBV12-4 and TRBJ2-2; no clear D gene. This CDR3 contains 13 residues. V lost 9 bases and J lost 1, with 9 bases in between.

The V gene is TRBV7-8, the J gene TRBJ2-1; D perhaps matches TRBD1 (5 bases). V gave up 5 bases and J gave up 4 bases, with 21 bases separating them. CDR1 and CDR2 (germline): SGHVS, FQNEAQ. CDR3 length: 17 residues. For the CDR3, the DNA is TGTGCCAGCAGCCCCCGGCCGTGGACACAACCTTACAATGAGCAGTTCTTC. Protein product: CASSPRPWTQPYNEQFF.

This rearrangement joins TRBV2 to TRBJ1-5; D remains unclear. Germline V CDR1 and CDR2: SNHLY, FYNNEI. With 4 bases removed from V and 5 bases from J, the gap between germline ends came to 9 bases. CDR3 size: 13 residues. CDR3 amino acids: CASSGTRDQPQHF. CDR3 nucleotide sequence: TGTGCCAGCAGTGGGACCCGTGATCAGCCCCAGCATTTT.

This clone was detected once. This chain links TRBV19 with TRBJ2-7, with TRBD1 as a possible D gene (7 bases). Trimming took off 7 bases at V and 0 bases at J, with 16 bases between the two ends. Germline-derived CDR1 and CDR2 are LNHDA and SQIVND (reference sequence). The CDR3 loop spans 15 amino acids. CDR3 region: CASTRGAGDSYEQYF. CDR3 bases: TGTGCCAGTACCAGGGGGGCAGGCGACTCCTACGAGCAGTACTTC.

This CDR3 is CASSVSLSPIQYF. CDR3 nucleotide sequence: TGTGCCAGCAGCGTGTCGCTTTCCCCCATTCAGTACTTC. The V call is TRBV9, the J call TRBJ2-4; D is undetermined. The CDR3 length is 13 residues. Trimming pared 2 bases from V and 9 bases from J, leaving 12 bases between. CDR1 and CDR2 from the germline V gene are SGDLS and YYNGEE.

V is TRBV27 and J is TRBJ1-4; 7 nucleotides align to TRBD1. V was clipped by 6 bases and J by 4 bases; unmatched bases: 8. The CDR3 length is 15 residues. Per the germline V gene, CDR1 is MNHEY and CDR2 is SMNVEV (reference sequence). The CDR3 is CASSWAGDSNEKLFF. Here the CDR3 DNA reads TGTGCCAGCAGCTGGGCGGGGGACAGTAATGAAAAACTGTTTTTT.

The rearrangement uses TRBV28 and TRBJ2-3; maybe TRBD1 (6 bases). This CDR3 comprises 16 residues. With 6 bases removed from V and 2 bases from J, the gap between germline ends came to 18 bases. Germline V gives CDR1 MDHEN, CDR2 SYDVKM. The CDR3 nucleotides are TGTGCCAGCAGGGTACGGGACACCCAGTTCACAGATACGCAGTATTTT. Its protein product is CASRVRDTQFTDTQYF.

This rearrangement joins TRBV4-1 to TRBJ2-2; TRBD2 matches at 9 bases. From germline, CDR1 is MGHRA and CDR2 YSYEKL. V dropped 0 bases and J dropped 5; count of bases not matched to a gene: 10. CDR3 length: 18 amino acids. The DNA for the CDR3 is TGCGCCAGCAGCCAAGATCGGAGGCTAGCGGGGATTACCGGGGAGCTGTTTTTT. It translates to CASSQDRRLAGITGELFF.

V and J are TRBV5-1 and TRBJ1-1; 10 bases line up with TRBD1. Germline CDR1 and CDR2: SGHRS and YFSETQ. The V segment lost 7 bases and the J segment 1 base; nucleotides outside the gene matches: 4. The CDR3 has 14 amino acids. CDR3 amino acids: CASFRDRGNTEAFF. The CDR3 nucleotides are TGCGCCAGCTTCCGGGACAGGGGGAACACTGAAGCTTTCTTT.

The chain is built from TRBV6-5 and TRBJ2-7; 9 nucleotides match TRBD2. Germline V CDR1 and CDR2: MNHEY, SVGAGI. V shed 7 bases, J shed 6 bases, and the junction held 1 base outside the gene matches. This CDR3 contains 11 residues. The CDR3 DNA reads TGTGCCAGCACAGCGGGGGGCGAGCAGTACTTC. Amino acids: CASTAGGEQYF.

V usage is TRBV6-6 and J usage is TRBJ1-4, with D possibly matching TRBD1 (5 bases). The CDR3 extends over 13 amino acids. Trimming took 6 bases from V and 0 from J, leaving 5 bases between them. CDR1 is MNHNY and CDR2 is SVGAGI in the germline V gene (reference sequence). The CDR3 DNA reads as TGTGCCAGCAGGGGGCCAACTAATGAAAAACTGTTTTTT. Translation: CASRGPTNEKLFF.

The chain couples TRBV7-9 to TRBJ2-1; D remains ambiguous. CDR3 length equals 13 residues. V was cut by 3 bases and J by 5 bases, with 8 bases left in between. Per the germline V gene, CDR1 is SEHNR and CDR2 is FQNEAQ (reference sequence). The CDR3 loop is CASSFSLNNEQFF. The CDR3 region has the DNA TGTGCCAGCAGCTTCTCTCTAAACAATGAGCAGTTCTTC.

The gene calls are TRBV3-1 (or the pseudogene TRBV3-2) and TRBJ2-7, with a possible D match to TRBD1 (6 bases). Per germline, CDR1 LGHDT and CDR2 YNNKEL (reference sequence). The CDR3 extends over 15 amino acids. V dropped 0 bases and J dropped 2 bases, with 11 bases sitting between them. The CDR3 DNA reads TGTGCCAGCAGCCAAGACCCCAGGGGACCCTACGAGCAGTACTTC. Its protein product is CASSQDPRGPYEQYF.

The chain is built from TRBV24-1 and TRBJ2-1; TRBD2 agrees at 10 bases. The CDR3 sequence is 17 residues long. The ends lost 2 bases at V and 3 bases at J; junction bases unmatched: 6. Looked up from germline, CDR1 is KGHDR and CDR2 is SFDVKD. This CDR3 is CATSDSPLAGNYNEQFF. DNA for the CDR3: TGTGCCACCAGTGATTCACCACTAGCGGGAAACTACAATGAGCAGTTCTTC.

On this clone itself: This CDR3 is also generated by other DNA sequences in the sample. This chain joins TRBV27 and TRBJ2-6; no clear D. CDR3 size: 14 residues. V was clipped by 7 bases and J by 0 bases, with 7 bases between them. Germline CDR1 reads MNHEY; CDR2 reads SMNVEV (reference sequence). DNA of the CDR3: TGTGCCAGCAAACGTCACTCTGGGGCCAACGTCCTGACTTTC. Translation: CASKRHSGANVLTF.

V and J are TRBV5-1 and TRBJ2-5; 7 bases agree with TRBD1. This CDR3 spans 15 amino acids. V lost 0 bases, J lost 0 bases, and 2 bases stayed unmatched. The V gene's germline CDR1 is SGHRS and CDR2 YFSETQ. CDR3 sequence reads: CASSLATGNQETQYF. The CDR3 coding sequence is TGCGCCAGCAGCTTGGCGACAGGGAACCAAGAGACCCAGTACTTC.

The chain has TRBV3-1 (or the pseudogene TRBV3-2) and TRBJ2-5, with 9 nucleotides matching TRBD2. This CDR3 is built from 16 residues. Germline V lookup: CDR1 LGHDT, CDR2 YNNKEL (reference sequence). Trimming at V came to 0 bases and at J to 4 bases, leaving 6 bases not matched to a gene. CDR3 in amino acids: CASSQDVGAGGETQYF. The CDR3 DNA sequence: TGTGCCAGCAGCCAAGATGTGGGAGCGGGGGGAGAGACCCAGTACTTC.

The chain couples TRBV6-5 to TRBJ2-7; 8 bases map to TRBD2. CDR1 and CDR2 (germline): MNHEY, SVGAGI. The CDR3 runs to 15 residues. Unmatched junction bases numbered 11, after V lost 6 bases and J lost 4 bases. In DNA, the CDR3 is TGTGCCAGCAGCCCCGGGACTAGTGAAACGTACGAGCAGTACTTC. Its protein is CASSPGTSETYEQYF.

V gene TRBV28 combines with J gene TRBJ1-5; D not resolved. The CDR3 has 13 residues. CDR1 is MDHEN, CDR2 SYDVKM, per germline. V was cut by 7 bases and J by 2 bases, with 9 bases left in between. CDR3 sequence: CASTWAGNQPQHF. The DNA for the CDR3 is TGTGCCAGCACCTGGGCAGGCAATCAGCCCCAGCATTTT. The full variable domain, rest sourced from reference TRBV28 and TRBJ1-5, is DVKVTQSSRYLVKRTGEKVFLECVQDMDHENMFWYRQDPGLGLRLIYFSYDVKMKEKGDIPEGYSVSREKKERFSLILESASTNQTSMYLCASTWAGNQPQHFGDGTRLSIL.